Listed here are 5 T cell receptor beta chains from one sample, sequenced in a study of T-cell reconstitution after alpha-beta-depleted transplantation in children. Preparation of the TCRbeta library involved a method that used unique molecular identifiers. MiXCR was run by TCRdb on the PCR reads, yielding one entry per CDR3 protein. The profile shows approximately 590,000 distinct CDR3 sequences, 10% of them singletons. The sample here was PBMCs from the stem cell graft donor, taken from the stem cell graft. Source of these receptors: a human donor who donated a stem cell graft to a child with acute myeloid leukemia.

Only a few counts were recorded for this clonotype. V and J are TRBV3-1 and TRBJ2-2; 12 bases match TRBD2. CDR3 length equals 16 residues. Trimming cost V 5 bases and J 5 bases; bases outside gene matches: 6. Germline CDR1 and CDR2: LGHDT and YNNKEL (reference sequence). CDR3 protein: CASSSLAGGWTGELFF. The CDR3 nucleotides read TGTGCCAGCAGCTCACTAGCGGGAGGATGGACCGGGGAGCTGTTTTTT.

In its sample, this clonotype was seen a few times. The CDR3: CASSQAISDTQYF. CDR3 DNA: TGCGCCAGCAGCCAAGCTATTTCAGATACGCAGTATTTT. V gene TRBV4-3 combines with J gene TRBJ2-3; no clear D gene. Trimming took off 1 base at V and 4 bases at J, with 6 bases between the two ends. Germline lookup yields CDR1 LGHNA and CDR2 YSLEER. The CDR3 extends over 13 amino acids.

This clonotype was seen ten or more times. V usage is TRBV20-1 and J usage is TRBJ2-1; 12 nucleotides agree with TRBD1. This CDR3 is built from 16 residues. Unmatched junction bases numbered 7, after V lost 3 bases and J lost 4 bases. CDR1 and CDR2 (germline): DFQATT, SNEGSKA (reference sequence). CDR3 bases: TGCAGTGCTAGCGCACGGGACAGGGGGCGTTACAATGAGCAGTTCTTC. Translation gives CSASARDRGRYNEQFF.

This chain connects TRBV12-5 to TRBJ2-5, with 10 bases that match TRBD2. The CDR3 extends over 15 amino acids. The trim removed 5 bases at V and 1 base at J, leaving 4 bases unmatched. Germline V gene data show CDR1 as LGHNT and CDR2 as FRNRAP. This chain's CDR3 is CASGKGLAIQETQYF. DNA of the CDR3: TGTGCTAGTGGTAAGGGACTAGCGATCCAAGAGACCCAGTACTTC.

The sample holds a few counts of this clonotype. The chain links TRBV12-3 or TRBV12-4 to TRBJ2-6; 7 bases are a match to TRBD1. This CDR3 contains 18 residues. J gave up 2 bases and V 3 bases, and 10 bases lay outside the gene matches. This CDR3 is CASSFATGLMTGANVLTF. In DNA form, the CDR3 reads TGTGCCAGCAGTTTTGCGACAGGGTTGATGACTGGGGCCAACGTCCTGACTTTC.